Presented here are 28 T cell receptor beta chains from one specimen sequenced in a study of blood T cell repertoires in COVID-19. Using immunoSEQ multiplex PCR, the repertoire was profiled, and TCRdb retains in-frame clones only, with some absent. Of 110,000 or so clones in the sample, roughly 85% are singletons; the top ten hold approximately 15%. The sequenced sample consisted of peripheral blood. All receptors derive from a woman older than 75 with acute or convalescent COVID-19.

The chain combines TRBV7-2 with TRBJ1-5; tentatively, D is TRBD1 (5 bases). Looked up from germline, CDR1 is SGHTA and CDR2 is FQGNSA. V dropped 1 base and J dropped 6 bases, with 10 bases sitting between them. This CDR3 is built from 14 residues. CDR3: CASSLGRVLQPQHF. The DNA for the CDR3 is TGTGCCAGCAGCTTAGGCAGGGTTCTTCAGCCCCAGCATTTT.

The J gene is TRBJ2-1, the V gene TRBV5-1; TRBD2 matches at 8 bases. The CDR3 is made up of 14 amino acids. After removal of 2 bases from V and 10 bases from J, the junction contained 8 bases not matched to a gene. Germline CDR1 is SGHRS and CDR2 is YFSETQ. The CDR3 DNA reads as TGCGCCAGCAGCTTTGACGGGAGGGCCCAAGAGCAGTTCTTC. Translated, it gives CASSFDGRAQEQFF.

V is TRBV4-1 and J is TRBJ2-5; D may be TRBD1 (6 bases). The CDR3 contains 13 residues. The germline gives CDR1 MGHRA, CDR2 YSYEKL. V was clipped by 4 bases and J by 4 bases, with 10 bases between them. CDR3 region: CASSRLQGETQYF. The CDR3 DNA is TGCGCCAGCAGCCGGTTACAGGGAGAGACCCAGTACTTC.

This clone was observed a single time. The V gene is TRBV7-2, the J gene TRBJ1-3, with D perhaps matching TRBD1 (5 bases). The germline gives CDR1 SGHTA, CDR2 FQGNSA. The CDR3 is made up of 17 amino acids. Trimming took off 2 bases at V and 1 base at J, with 15 bases between the two ends. The CDR3: CASSLRGGATSGNTIYF. CDR3 DNA: TGTGCCAGCAGCTTACGGGGCGGGGCGACGTCTGGAAACACCATATATTTT. The complete variable domain, with remaining parts taken from reference TRBV7-2 and TRBJ1-3, reads GAGVSQSPSNKVTEKGKDVELRCDPISGHTALYWYRQSLGQGLEFLIYFQGNSAPDKSGLPSDRFSAERTGGSVSTLTIQRTQQEDSAVYLCASSLRGGATSGNTIYFGEGSWLTVV.

V and J are TRBV28 and TRBJ1-2; 7 bases agree with TRBD1. Germline trimming cut 5 bases from V and 8 bases from J; bases unmatched to any gene: 8. The germline V gene has CDR1 MDHEN and CDR2 SYDVKM. The CDR3 is 13 residues long. The CDR3 DNA reads TGTGCCAGCAGTCCCTGGGACAGATCAGGCTACACCTTC. Translating it yields CASSPWDRSGYTF.

The gene calls are TRBV18 and TRBJ2-1, with D maybe TRBD2 (5 bases). V was trimmed by 4 bases and J by 6 bases, leaving 16 bases between them. Germline CDR1 is KGHSH and CDR2 is LQKENI. The CDR3 consists of 15 residues. In DNA form, the CDR3 reads TGTGCCAGCTCACTGGAGCGACGGAGGACCAATGAGCAGTTCTTC. It codes for CASSLERRRTNEQFF.

The chain joins TRBV12-3 or TRBV12-4 to TRBJ2-1, with unresolved D. V gave up 6 bases and J gave up 10 bases, with 10 bases separating them. CDR3 length: 11 amino acids. CDR3 coding DNA: TGTGCCAGCAGCCAACGAGGAGAGCAGTTCTTC. It codes for CASSQRGEQFF.

This chain links TRBV11-3 with TRBJ1-3; 8 bases are a match to TRBD1. The CDR3 is 16 amino acids. Trimming removed 5 bases from V and 0 bases from J; junction bases left unmatched: 6. The germline gives CDR1 SGHNT, CDR2 YENEEA. DNA of the CDR3: TGTGCCAGCAGCCAGGGACAGGCATCCTCTGGAAACACCATATATTTT. This gives the protein CASSQGQASSGNTIYF.

V is TRBV4-1 and J is TRBJ2-2; D perhaps matches TRBD2 (6 bases). Trimming pared 7 bases from V and 4 bases from J, leaving 16 bases between. The germline CDR1 and CDR2 sequences are MGHRA and YSYEKL. The CDR3 spans 15 residues. CDR3 sequence: CASTRTSQGTGELFF. DNA for the CDR3: TGCGCCAGCACTCGAACTAGCCAGGGCACCGGGGAGCTGTTTTTT.

CDR3 sequence (DNA): TGTGCCAGCAGCACAATGGCAGGGGTACGAGTCAATCAGCCCCAGCATTTT. Its protein is CASSTMAGVRVNQPQHF. The chain carries TRBV7-8 and TRBJ1-5; possible D gene TRBD1, 6 bases. Between the trimmed V and J ends, which lost 5 bases and 3 bases, there was a span of 20 bases. The CDR3 sequence is 17 residues long. Germline V gene lookup returns CDR1 SGHVS and CDR2 FQNEAQ.

The chain is built from TRBV24-1 and TRBJ2-1; 8 bases agree with TRBD2. Germline CDR1 KGHDR, CDR2 SFDVKD. The CDR3 contains 16 residues. V shed 7 bases, J shed 1 base, and the junction held 8 bases outside the gene matches. The CDR3 sequence is CATSSPSGRSYNEQFF. CDR3 sequence (DNA): TGTGCCACCAGCTCGCCTAGCGGGCGATCCTACAATGAGCAGTTCTTC.

This chain joins TRBV28 and TRBJ1-5; D not resolved. Germline CDR1 and CDR2: MDHEN and SYDVKM. This CDR3 is 13 amino acids long. V was clipped by 2 bases and J by 4 bases, with 6 bases between them. The CDR3 DNA is TGTGCCAGCAGTTTAACAGCTAATCAGCCCCAGCATTTT. Translating gives CASSLTANQPQHF.

With regard to this clone: Other nucleotide sequences in the sample specify the same CDR3. The V gene is TRBV18, the J gene TRBJ1-5, with D perhaps matching TRBD1 (6 bases). Deletions cut 3 bases from V and 5 bases from J, with 8 bases between. This CDR3 has 13 residues. Germline CDR1 and CDR2: KGHSH and LQKENI. The CDR3 reads CASSPAGDQPQHF. For the CDR3, the DNA is TGTGCCAGCTCACCGGCAGGGGATCAGCCCCAGCATTTT.

This chain uses TRBV29-1 with TRBJ2-5, with D possibly TRBD1 on 5 matching bases. Germline-derived CDR1 and CDR2 are SQVTM and ANQGSEA. This CDR3 comprises 10 residues. Trimming shortened V by 5 bases and J by 11 bases, and 12 bases separated the two germline ends. CDR3 residues: CSVLGAVQYF. In DNA form, the CDR3 reads TGCAGCGTTCTAGGGGCCGTTCAGTACTTC. The full variable domain, rest sourced from reference TRBV29-1 and TRBJ2-5, is SAVISQKPSRDICQRGTSLTIQCQVDSQVTMMFWYRQQPGQSLTLIATANQGSEATYESGFVIDKFPISRPNLTFSTLTVSNMSPEDSSIYLCSVLGAVQYFGPGTRLLVL.

The rearrangement joins TRBV5-4 to TRBJ1-4, with TRBD1 identical over 9 bases. There are 15 residues in the CDR3. Germline values: CDR1 SGHNT, CDR2 YYREEE (reference sequence). V shed 4 bases, J shed 10 bases, and the junction held 11 bases outside the gene matches. The DNA of the CDR3 is TGTGCCAGCAGCACCAGTCCCGGGACAGGGACAAAACTGTTTTTT. Translating it yields CASSTSPGTGTKLFF.

The chain uses TRBV14 and TRBJ2-1, with a weak D call TRBD1 (6 bases). V was shortened by 10 bases and J by 2 bases, with 12 bases between the two germline ends. Germline V gene sequence: CDR1 SGHDN, CDR2 FVKESK. The CDR3 totals 13 residues. The CDR3 is CATQRDTYNEQFF. The CDR3 nucleotides are TGTGCCACCCAGAGGGACACCTACAATGAGCAGTTCTTC.

This sequence joins TRBV14 and TRBJ1-3, with D tentatively TRBD1 (5 bases). Trimming pared 4 bases from V and 2 bases from J, leaving 15 bases between. Looked up from germline, CDR1 is SGHDN and CDR2 is FVKESK. The CDR3 covers 16 residues. The CDR3 bases are TGTGCCAGCAGCCCTCGGGGGGGTATTGCTGGAAACACCATATATTTT. It encodes CASSPRGGIAGNTIYF.

This clone has only a few counts. CDR3 amino acids: CASSSQSDSPLHF. For the CDR3, the DNA is TGTGCCAGCAGTTCGCAATCGGATTCACCCCTCCACTTT. V and J are TRBV6-4 and TRBJ1-6; no clear D. The CDR3 sequence is 13 residues long. CDR1 is MRHNA and CDR2 is SNTAGT in the germline V gene. V lost 5 bases and J 8 bases, leaving 10 bases between the germline ends.

V and J are TRBV3-1 (or the pseudogene TRBV3-2) and TRBJ2-5, with TRBD2 matching over 15 bases. The CDR3 loop spans 18 amino acids. The germline V gene encodes CDR1 LGHDT and CDR2 YNNKEL (reference sequence). V lost 5 bases, J lost 5 bases, and 12 bases stayed unmatched. CDR3 loop: CASSKLRTSGRAWETQYF. CDR3 bases: TGTGCCAGCAGCAAACTACGGACTAGCGGGAGGGCCTGGGAGACCCAGTACTTC.

This clone was observed a few times. The chain couples TRBV7-9 to TRBJ1-6; 7 bases match TRBD1. The CDR3 is 14 residues long. V lost 8 bases to trimming and J lost 7 bases; unmatched junction nucleotides: 8. Germline CDR1 is SEHNR and CDR2 is FQNEAQ (reference sequence). CDR3: CASGSGTENSPLHF. The CDR3 nucleotides read TGTGCCAGCGGATCCGGGACAGAGAATTCACCCCTCCACTTT. Supplemented by reference TRBV7-9 and TRBJ1-6, the full variable domain reads DTGVSQNPRHKITKRGQNVTFRCDPISEHNRLYWYRQTLGQGPEFLTYFQNEAQLEKSRLLSDRFSAERPKGSFSTLEIQRTEQGDSAMYLCASGSGTENSPLHFGNGTRLTVT.

V usage is TRBV18 and J usage is TRBJ2-5; maybe TRBD1 (5 bases). V was trimmed by 1 base and J by 3 bases, leaving 9 bases between them. The CDR3 loop spans 14 amino acids. Germline V CDR1 and CDR2: KGHSH, LQKENI. CDR3 region: CASSPRTREETQYF. The CDR3 bases are TGTGCCAGCTCACCACGGACAAGAGAAGAGACCCAGTACTTC.

As DNA, the CDR3 is TGTGCCAGCAGGGGGACTAGCGAGGACTACGAGCAGTACTTC. This codes for CASRGTSEDYEQYF. J is TRBJ2-7 and V is TRBV28; TRBD2 aligns across 10 bases. Per germline, CDR1 MDHEN and CDR2 SYDVKM. This CDR3 comprises 14 residues. With V trimmed by 6 bases and J by 3 bases, 5 bases remained unmatched.

The genes are TRBV2 and TRBJ2-3; possible D gene TRBD2, 6 bases. Germline V gene lookup returns CDR1 SNHLY and CDR2 FYNNEI. The CDR3 is made up of 16 amino acids. Trimming took off 3 bases at V and 0 bases at J, with 13 bases between the two ends. Here the CDR3 DNA reads TGTGCCAGCAGTGACGGGGACTTCCCTAGCACAGATACGCAGTATTTT. Residues: CASSDGDFPSTDTQYF. Complete variable domain (other parts from reference TRBV2 and TRBJ2-3): EPEVTQTPSHQVTQMGQEVILRCVPISNHLYFYWYRQILGQKVEFLVSFYNNEISEKSEIFDDQFSVERPDGSNFTLKIRSTKLEDSAMYFCASSDGDFPSTDTQYFGPGTRLTVL.

The V and J genes are TRBV9 and TRBJ1-4; 10 positions agree with TRBD1. The J segment lost 8 bases and the V segment lost 0 bases, leaving 1 base of the junction unmatched. Per germline, CDR1 SGDLS and CDR2 YYNGEE. The CDR3 is 14 amino acids. In nucleotides, the CDR3 is TGTGCCAGCAGCGTAGGACAGGGGGCGGAAAAACTGTTTTTT. Translated: CASSVGQGAEKLFF.

The chain links TRBV29-1 to TRBJ1-2, with a tentative D call TRBD1 (6 bases). This CDR3 region has 11 residues. Germline V lookup: CDR1 SQVTM, CDR2 ANQGSEA. Trimming took 6 bases from V and 10 from J, leaving 15 bases between them. The CDR3 is CSVYIQGLYTF. The CDR3 DNA follows: TGCAGCGTCTACATACAGGGTCTCTACACCTTC.

This clone was detected only once. The chain couples TRBV7-2 to TRBJ2-2; D remains unclear. This CDR3 has 12 amino acids. Germline V gene sequence: CDR1 SGHTA, CDR2 FQGNSA. The V gene lost 5 bases and the J gene lost 5 bases, with 6 bases spanning the gap. The CDR3, as DNA: TGTGCCAGCAGCCCTATGACCGGGGAGCTGTTTTTT. Translating gives CASSPMTGELFF.

This rearrangement joins TRBV18 to TRBJ2-2, with no clear D. Germline assignment: CDR1 KGHSH and CDR2 LQKENI. Between the trimmed V and J ends, which lost 3 bases and 5 bases, there was a span of 7 bases. The CDR3 runs to 13 residues. In DNA, the CDR3 is TGTGCCAGCTCACCCCAGGCTACCGGGGAGCTGTTTTTT. As protein: CASSPQATGELFF.

This chain connects TRBV28 to TRBJ1-2, with a weak D call TRBD1 (5 bases). V lost 4 bases, J lost 2 bases, and 14 bases lay in between. Germline V lookup: CDR1 MDHEN, CDR2 SYDVKM. This CDR3 is built from 15 residues. CDR3: CASSSPAGPNYGYTF. DNA of the CDR3: TGTGCCAGCAGTTCCCCCGCAGGGCCCAACTATGGCTACACCTTC.